This TCR beta chain is from a study of OX40 agonist ivuxolimab in advanced cancers. Background on the study: Patients were treated with intravenous ivuxolimab, dosed at 0.01 to 10 mg/kg and infused every 2 weeks. Males comprised 82.7% of the group, whose mean age was about 62 years (range about 20 to 79). Two patients with cutaneous melanoma and one with hepatocellular carcinoma, three in total, showed partial responses.

The protocol was immunoSEQ multiplex PCR, while the TCRdb copy is restricted to in-frame clones and leaves out a portion. The table shows around 61,000 clones, with approximately 78% occurring only once. The source of this sequence is an adult with an advanced solid tumor such as melanoma, head and neck, liver or kidney cancer. This specimen was CD4+ or CD8+ T cells sorted from blood, taken in a trial of the OX40 agonist ivuxolimab.

The CDR3 spells CASSIRRTDEQYF. The CDR3 DNA reads TGTGCCAGCAGCATCCGCAGAACAGACGAGCAGTACTTC. This rearrangement joins TRBV21-1 to TRBJ2-7; the D call of TRBD1 is as the table states it, not checked on the DNA. TRBV21-1 is flagged as a pseudogene. This CDR3 is 13 amino acids long.